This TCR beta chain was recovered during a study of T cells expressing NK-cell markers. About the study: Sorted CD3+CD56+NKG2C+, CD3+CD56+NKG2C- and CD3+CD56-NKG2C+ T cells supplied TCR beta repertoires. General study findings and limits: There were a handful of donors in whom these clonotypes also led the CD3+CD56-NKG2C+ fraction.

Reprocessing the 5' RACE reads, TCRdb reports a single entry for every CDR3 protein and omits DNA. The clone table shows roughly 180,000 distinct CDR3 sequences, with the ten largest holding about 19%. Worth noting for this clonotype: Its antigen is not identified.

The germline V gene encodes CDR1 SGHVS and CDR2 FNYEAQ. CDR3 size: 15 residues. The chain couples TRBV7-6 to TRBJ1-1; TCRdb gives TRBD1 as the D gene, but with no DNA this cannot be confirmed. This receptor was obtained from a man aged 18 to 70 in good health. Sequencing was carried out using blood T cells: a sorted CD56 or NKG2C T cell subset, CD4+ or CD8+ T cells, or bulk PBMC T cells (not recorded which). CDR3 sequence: CASSLGGRVNTEAFF.